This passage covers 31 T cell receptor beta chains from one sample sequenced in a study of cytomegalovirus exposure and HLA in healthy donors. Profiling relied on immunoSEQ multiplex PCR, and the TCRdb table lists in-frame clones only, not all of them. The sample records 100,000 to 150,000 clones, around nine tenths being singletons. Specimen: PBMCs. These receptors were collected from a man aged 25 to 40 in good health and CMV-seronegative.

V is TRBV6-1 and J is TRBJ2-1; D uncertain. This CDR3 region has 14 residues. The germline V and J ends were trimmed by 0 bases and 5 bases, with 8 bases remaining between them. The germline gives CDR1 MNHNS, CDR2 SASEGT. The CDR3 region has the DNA TGTGCCAGCAGTGAAGCGGGCAGAAACAATGAGCAGTTCTTC. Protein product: CASSEAGRNNEQFF.

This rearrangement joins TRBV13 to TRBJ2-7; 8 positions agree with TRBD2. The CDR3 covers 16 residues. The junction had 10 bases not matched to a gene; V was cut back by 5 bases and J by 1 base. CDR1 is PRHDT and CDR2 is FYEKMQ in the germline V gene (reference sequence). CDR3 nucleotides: TGTGCCAGCAGCCCACTTCGGGGGGGGAGTTCCTACGAGCAGTACTTC. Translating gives CASSPLRGGSSYEQYF.

The CDR3 DNA reads TGTGCCAGCAGAAGCCCGGGACAGCAATCTGGACATGAGCAGTTCTTC. The encoded protein is CASRSPGQQSGHEQFF. The chain joins TRBV11-1 to TRBJ2-1, with TRBD1 identical over 7 bases. Germline trimming cut 6 bases from V and 8 bases from J; bases unmatched to any gene: 16. This CDR3 has 16 amino acids. Germline V gives CDR1 SGHAT, CDR2 FQDESV (reference sequence).

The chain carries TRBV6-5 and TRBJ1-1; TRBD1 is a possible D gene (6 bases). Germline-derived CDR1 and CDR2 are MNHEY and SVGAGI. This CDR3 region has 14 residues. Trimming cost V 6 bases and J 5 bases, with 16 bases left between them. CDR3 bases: TGTGCCAGCAGCTTAAACACAGGGTGGACTGAAGCTTTCTTT. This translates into CASSLNTGWTEAFF.

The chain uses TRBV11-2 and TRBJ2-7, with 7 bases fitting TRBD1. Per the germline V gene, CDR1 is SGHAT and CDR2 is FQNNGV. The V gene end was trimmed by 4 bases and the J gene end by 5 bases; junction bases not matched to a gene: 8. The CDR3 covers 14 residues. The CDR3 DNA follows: TGTGCCAGCAGCTCTAGTAGGACAGGCCACGAGCAGTACTTC. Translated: CASSSSRTGHEQYF.

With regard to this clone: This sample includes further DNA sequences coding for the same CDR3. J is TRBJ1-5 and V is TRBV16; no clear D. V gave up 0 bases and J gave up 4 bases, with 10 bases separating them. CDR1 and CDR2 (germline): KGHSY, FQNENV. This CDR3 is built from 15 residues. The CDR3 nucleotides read TGTGCCAGCAGCCAATCTGGTAGAGGGAATCAGCCCCAGCATTTT. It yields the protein CASSQSGRGNQPQHF.

This chain's CDR3 is CASSPTRGARQPQHF. For the CDR3, the DNA is TGTGCCAGCAGCCCTACCCGGGGGGCGCGGCAGCCCCAGCATTTT. V gene TRBV2 combines with J gene TRBJ1-5; tentatively, D is TRBD1 (6 bases). Trimming cost V 6 bases and J 7 bases, with 19 bases left between them. Per germline, CDR1 SNHLY and CDR2 FYNNEI. The CDR3 has 15 residues.

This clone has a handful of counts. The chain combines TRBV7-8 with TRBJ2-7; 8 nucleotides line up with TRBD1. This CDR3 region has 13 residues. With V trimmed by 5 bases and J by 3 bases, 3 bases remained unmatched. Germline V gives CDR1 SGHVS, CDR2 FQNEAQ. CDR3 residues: CASSIQGVYEQYF. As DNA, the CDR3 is TGTGCCAGCAGCATACAGGGGGTCTACGAGCAGTACTTC.

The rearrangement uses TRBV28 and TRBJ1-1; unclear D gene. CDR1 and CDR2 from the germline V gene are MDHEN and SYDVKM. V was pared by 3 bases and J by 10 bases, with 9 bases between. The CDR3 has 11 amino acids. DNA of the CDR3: TGTGCCAGCAGTTTCCTCGCAGGAGCTTTCTTT. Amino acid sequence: CASSFLAGAFF.

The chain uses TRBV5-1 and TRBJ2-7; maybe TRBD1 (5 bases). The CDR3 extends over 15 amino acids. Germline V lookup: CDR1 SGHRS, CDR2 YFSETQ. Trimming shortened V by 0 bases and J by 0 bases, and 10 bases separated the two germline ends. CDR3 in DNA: TGCGCCAGCAGCTTGGCAGGGCCAAGCTCCTACGAGCAGTACTTC. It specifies CASSLAGPSSYEQYF.

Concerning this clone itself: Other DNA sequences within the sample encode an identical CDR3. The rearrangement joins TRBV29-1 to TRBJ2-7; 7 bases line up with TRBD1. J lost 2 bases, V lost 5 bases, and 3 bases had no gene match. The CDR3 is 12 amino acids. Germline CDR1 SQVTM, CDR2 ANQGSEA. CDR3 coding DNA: TGCAGCGTTCGGGACAGAGCCTACGAGCAGTACTTC. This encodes CSVRDRAYEQYF.

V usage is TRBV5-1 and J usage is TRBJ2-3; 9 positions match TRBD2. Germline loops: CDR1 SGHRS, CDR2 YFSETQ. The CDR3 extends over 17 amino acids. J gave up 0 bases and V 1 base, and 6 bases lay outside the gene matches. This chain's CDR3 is CASSLLAGGYSTDTQYF. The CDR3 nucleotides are TGCGCCAGCAGCTTGCTCGCGGGGGGGTATAGCACAGATACGCAGTATTTT.

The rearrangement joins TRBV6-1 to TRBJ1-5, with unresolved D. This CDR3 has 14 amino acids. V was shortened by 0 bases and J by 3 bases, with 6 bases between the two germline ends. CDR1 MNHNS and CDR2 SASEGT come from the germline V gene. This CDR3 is CASSEAQFNQPQHF. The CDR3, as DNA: TGTGCCAGCAGTGAAGCACAGTTCAATCAGCCCCAGCATTTT.

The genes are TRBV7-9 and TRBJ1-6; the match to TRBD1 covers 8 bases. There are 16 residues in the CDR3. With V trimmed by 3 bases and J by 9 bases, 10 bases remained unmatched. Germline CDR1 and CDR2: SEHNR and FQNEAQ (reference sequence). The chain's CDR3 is CASSLAQGEEGSPLHF. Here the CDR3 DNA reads TGTGCCAGCAGCTTGGCACAGGGGGAGGAAGGTTCACCCCTCCACTTT.

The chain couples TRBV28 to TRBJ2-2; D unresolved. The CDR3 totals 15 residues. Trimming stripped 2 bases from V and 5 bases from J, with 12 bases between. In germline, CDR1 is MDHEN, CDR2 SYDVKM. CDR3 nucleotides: TGTGCCAGCAGTTTAATCCCCCGACTTACCGGGGAGCTGTTTTTT. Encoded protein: CASSLIPRLTGELFF.

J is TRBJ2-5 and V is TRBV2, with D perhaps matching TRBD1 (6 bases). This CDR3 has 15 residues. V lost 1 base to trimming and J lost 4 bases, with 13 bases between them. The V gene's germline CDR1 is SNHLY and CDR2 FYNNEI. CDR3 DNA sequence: TGTGCCAGCAGTGAAGGGCAGCTAGGGGGAGAGACCCAGTACTTC. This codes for CASSEGQLGGETQYF. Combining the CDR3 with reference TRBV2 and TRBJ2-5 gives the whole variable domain EPEVTQTPSHQVTQMGQEVILRCVPISNHLYFYWYRQILGQKVEFLVSFYNNEISEKSEIFDDQFSVERPDGSNFTLKIRSTKLEDSAMYFCASSEGQLGGETQYFGPGTRLLVL.

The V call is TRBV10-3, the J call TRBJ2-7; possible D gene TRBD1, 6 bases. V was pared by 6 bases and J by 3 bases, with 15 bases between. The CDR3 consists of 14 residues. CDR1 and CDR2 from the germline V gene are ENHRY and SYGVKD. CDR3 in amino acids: CAISKQGMHYEQYF. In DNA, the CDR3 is TGTGCCATCAGCAAACAGGGTATGCACTACGAGCAGTACTTC.

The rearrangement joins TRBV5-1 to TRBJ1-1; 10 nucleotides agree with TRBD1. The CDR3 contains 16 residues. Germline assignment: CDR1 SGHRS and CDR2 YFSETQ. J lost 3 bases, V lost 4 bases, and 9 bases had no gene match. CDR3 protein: CASSIRDRGRDTEAFF. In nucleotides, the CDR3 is TGCGCCAGCAGCATCCGGGACAGGGGTCGGGACACTGAAGCTTTCTTT.

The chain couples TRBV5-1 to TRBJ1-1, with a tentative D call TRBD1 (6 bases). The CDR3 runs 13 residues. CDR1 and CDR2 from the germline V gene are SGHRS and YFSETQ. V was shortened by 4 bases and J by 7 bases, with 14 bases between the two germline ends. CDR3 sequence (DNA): TGCGCCAGCAGCCCAGGGGTAGGGGATGAAGCTTTCTTT. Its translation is CASSPGVGDEAFF. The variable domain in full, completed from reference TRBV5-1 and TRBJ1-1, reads KAGVTQTPRYLIKTRGQQVTLSCSPISGHRSVSWYQQTPGQGLQFLFEYFSETQRNKGNFPGRFSGRQFSNSRSEMNVSTLELGDSALYLCASSPGVGDEAFFGQGTRLTVV.

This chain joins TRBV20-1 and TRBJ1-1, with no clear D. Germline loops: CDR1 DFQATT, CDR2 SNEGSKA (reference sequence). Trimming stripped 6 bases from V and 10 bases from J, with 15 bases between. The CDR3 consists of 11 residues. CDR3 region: CSAAEEGGAFF. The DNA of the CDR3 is TGCAGTGCCGCGGAGGAAGGCGGAGCTTTCTTT.

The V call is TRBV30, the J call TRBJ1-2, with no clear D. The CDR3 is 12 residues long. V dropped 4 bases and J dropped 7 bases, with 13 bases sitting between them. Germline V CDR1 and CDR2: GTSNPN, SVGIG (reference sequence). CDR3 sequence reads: CAWNFEATGYTF. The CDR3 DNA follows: TGTGCCTGGAATTTTGAGGCCACTGGCTACACCTTC.

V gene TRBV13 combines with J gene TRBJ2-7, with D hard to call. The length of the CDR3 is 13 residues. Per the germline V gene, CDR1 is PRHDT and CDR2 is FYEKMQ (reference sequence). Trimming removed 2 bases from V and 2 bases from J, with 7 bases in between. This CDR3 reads CASSLSLTYEQYF. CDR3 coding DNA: TGTGCCAGCAGCTTATCCTTAACCTACGAGCAGTACTTC.

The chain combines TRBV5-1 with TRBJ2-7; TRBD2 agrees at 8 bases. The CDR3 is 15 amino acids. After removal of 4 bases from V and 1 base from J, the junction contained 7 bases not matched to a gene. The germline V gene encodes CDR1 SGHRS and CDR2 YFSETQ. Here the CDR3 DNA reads TGCGCCAGCAGCACCTCCGGGAGGGCTTCCTACGAGCAGTACTTC. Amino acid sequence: CASSTSGRASYEQYF.

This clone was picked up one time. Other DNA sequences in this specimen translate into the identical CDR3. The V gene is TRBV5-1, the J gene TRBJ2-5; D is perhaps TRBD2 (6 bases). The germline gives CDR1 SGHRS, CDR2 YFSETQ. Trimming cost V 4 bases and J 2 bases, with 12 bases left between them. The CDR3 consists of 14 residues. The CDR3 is CASSPGGSQETQYF. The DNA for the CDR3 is TGCGCCAGCAGCCCCGGGGGATCACAAGAGACCCAGTACTTC.

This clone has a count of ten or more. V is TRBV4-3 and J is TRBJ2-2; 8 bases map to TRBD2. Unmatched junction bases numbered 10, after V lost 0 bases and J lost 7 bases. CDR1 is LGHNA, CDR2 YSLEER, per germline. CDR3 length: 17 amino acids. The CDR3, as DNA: TGCGCCAGCAGCCAAGATGTGACGGGGGGGCGTATCGGGGAGCTGTTTTTT. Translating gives CASSQDVTGGRIGELFF.

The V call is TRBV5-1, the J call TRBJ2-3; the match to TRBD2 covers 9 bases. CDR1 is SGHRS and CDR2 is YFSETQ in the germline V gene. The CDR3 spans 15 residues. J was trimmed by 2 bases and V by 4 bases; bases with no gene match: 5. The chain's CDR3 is CASSALAGSTDTQYF. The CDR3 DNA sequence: TGCGCCAGCAGCGCGCTAGCGGGGTCCACAGATACGCAGTATTTT.

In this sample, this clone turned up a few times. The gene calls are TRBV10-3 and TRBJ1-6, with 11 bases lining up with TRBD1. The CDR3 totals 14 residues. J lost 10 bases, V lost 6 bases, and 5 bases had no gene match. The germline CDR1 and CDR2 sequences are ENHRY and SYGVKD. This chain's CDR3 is CAIRDGTGGSPLHF. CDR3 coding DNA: TGTGCCATCAGGGACGGGACAGGGGGATCACCCCTCCACTTT.

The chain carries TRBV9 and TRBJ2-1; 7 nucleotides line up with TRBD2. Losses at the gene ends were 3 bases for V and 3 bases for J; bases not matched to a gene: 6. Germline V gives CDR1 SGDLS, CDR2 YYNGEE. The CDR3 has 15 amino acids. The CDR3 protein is CASSEVGGFYNEQFF. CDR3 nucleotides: TGTGCCAGCAGCGAAGTGGGGGGGTTCTACAATGAGCAGTTCTTC.

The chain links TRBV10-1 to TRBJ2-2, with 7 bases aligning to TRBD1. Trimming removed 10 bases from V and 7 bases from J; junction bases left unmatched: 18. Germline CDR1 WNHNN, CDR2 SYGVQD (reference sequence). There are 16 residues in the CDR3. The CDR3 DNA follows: TGCGCCACCACTGGACATAGGGGGCCGAGGGACGGGGAGCTGTTTTTT. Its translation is CATTGHRGPRDGELFF.

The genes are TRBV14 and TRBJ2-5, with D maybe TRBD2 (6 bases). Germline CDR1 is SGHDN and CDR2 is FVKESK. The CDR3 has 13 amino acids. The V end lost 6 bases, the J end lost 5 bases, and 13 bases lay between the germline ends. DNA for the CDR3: TGTGCCAGCAGTCTGGCGGGGATGGAGACCCAGTACTTC. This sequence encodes CASSLAGMETQYF.

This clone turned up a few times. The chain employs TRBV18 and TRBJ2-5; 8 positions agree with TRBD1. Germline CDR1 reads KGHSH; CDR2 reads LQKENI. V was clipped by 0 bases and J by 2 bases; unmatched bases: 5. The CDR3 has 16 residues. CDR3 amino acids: CASSPPYRGWQETQYF. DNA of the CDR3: TGTGCCAGCTCACCACCTTACAGGGGGTGGCAAGAGACCCAGTACTTC.